Described below is a single T cell receptor (beta chain) sequence and its context. Produced via immunoSEQ multiplex PCR; TCRdb's table is partial and in-frame only. This repertoire shows about 280,000 clones, around 84% found once; its top ten account for approximately 5%. The source of the sample is a study of blood T cell repertoires in COVID-19. Turning to the study itself: Italy, Spain and the United States were the sources of the convalescent and acute COVID-19 samples. The analysed material was cDNA or gDNA that came from T cells, B-cell-depleted T cells, or PBMCs.

The V end lost 0 bases, the J end lost 1 base, and 7 bases lay between the germline ends. The CDR3 has 14 amino acids. Germline CDR1 SGHDT, CDR2 YYEEEE. Individuals drawn from under 30 US areas were about 18 to 95 years old. Grouping used clinical history reported by participants in a survey and questionnaire. The genes are TRBV5-6 and TRBJ1-1, with D uncertain. The receptor comes from a man aged 35 to 55 who had been exposed to COVID-19. The sample consisted of PBMCs or T cells enriched from blood (not recorded which). CDR3 loop: CASSLVLANTEAFF. The CDR3 region has the DNA TGTGCCAGCAGCTTGGTATTGGCGAACACTGAAGCTTTCTTT. The whole variable domain, remainder taken from reference TRBV5-6 and TRBJ1-1, is DAGVTQSPTHLIKTRGQQVTLRCSPKSGHDTVSWYQQALGQGPQFIFQYYEEEERQRGNFPDRFSGHQFPNYSSELNVNALLLGDSALYLCASSLVLANTEAFFGQGTRLTVV.